The 4 T cell receptor beta chains given below trace back to one sample, sequenced in a study of identical twins. In TCRdb, the 5' RACE reads were re-called with MiXCR into one record per CDR3 protein. The data show about 240,000 distinct CDR3 sequences, around 7.6% seen once. Separately, the same data were catalogued under a study of yellow fever vaccine responses in identical twins.

Source material: CD8+ T cells sorted from blood. The receptors derive from a woman aged 18-29 years in good health.

This clonotype was detected ten times or more. The V and J genes are TRBV27 and TRBJ1-1; D remains unclear. V shed 3 bases and J shed 3 bases, with 8 bases lying between them. This CDR3 comprises 13 residues. Germline V gene lookup returns CDR1 MNHEY and CDR2 SMNVEV (reference sequence). The CDR3 spells CASSFEEDTEAFF. CDR3 coding DNA: TGTGCCAGCAGTTTTGAGGAAGACACTGAAGCTTTCTTT.

This clonotype was detected a few times. The chain carries TRBV12-3 or TRBV12-4 and TRBJ2-1; 12 bases map to TRBD2. Germline trimming cut 1 base from V and 7 bases from J; bases unmatched to any gene: 8. The CDR3 loop spans 17 amino acids. The CDR3 DNA reads TGTGCCAGCAGTTTAGGACTAGCGGGGGACCTTGGGAATGAGCAGTTCTTC. It codes for CASSLGLAGDLGNEQFF.

The chain employs TRBV10-1 and TRBJ2-3; 10 nucleotides match TRBD1. Germline CDR1 and CDR2: WNHNN and SYGVQD (reference sequence). The CDR3 sequence is 15 residues long. V shed 6 bases and J 2 bases; nucleotides not matched to a gene: 5. This CDR3 reads CASSPGTGATDTQYF. The CDR3 nucleotides are TGCGCCAGCAGCCCCGGGACAGGGGCCACAGATACGCAGTATTTT.

The table lists this clonotype with a few counts. The chain recombines TRBV20-1 with TRBJ2-7, with unresolved D. The CDR3 totals 15 residues. Trimming stripped 0 bases from V and 2 bases from J, with 14 bases between. Germline CDR1 is DFQATT and CDR2 is SNEGSKA (reference sequence). The chain's CDR3 is CSARDLEWSAYEQYF. CDR3 sequence (DNA): TGCAGTGCTAGAGATCTCGAATGGAGCGCCTACGAGCAGTACTTC.